Described below is a single T cell receptor beta chain sequence and its context. Its target is unknown. Researchers ran the PCR with 60 Vbeta and 13 Jbeta primers. The table came from immunoSEQ multiplex PCR; TCRdb's copy has only in-frame clones and leaves some out. The sample consists of approximately 110,000 clones, roughly 71% of them appearing once. The V gene lost 3 bases and the J gene lost 7 bases, with 8 bases spanning the gap. The CDR3 spans 12 residues. From germline, CDR1 is SGHRS and CDR2 YFSETQ. The data are from a study of cytomegalovirus exposure and HLA in healthy donors. Whole-study findings and limits: Rarity characterized most TCR sequences, yet some public TCRs appeared in many donors.

V gene TRBV5-1 combines with J gene TRBJ2-1; D may be TRBD2 (5 bases). This TCR was recovered from a middle-aged man in good health and CMV-seropositive. The sample comprised PBMCs. CDR3 sequence reads: CASSSSGNEQFF. The CDR3 nucleotides read TGCGCCAGCAGCTCGAGCGGTAATGAGCAGTTCTTC.